The 30 T cell receptor beta chains below all came from one sample that was sequenced in a study of shared clonotypes between healthy human individuals. The protocol was immunoSEQ multiplex PCR, while the TCRdb copy is restricted to in-frame clones and leaves out a portion. The data show some 200,000 clones, with over 60% seen just once and 11% held by the top ten. The sequencing input was memory CD4+ T cells sorted from blood. Subset specified: CD45RA-negative fraction. These receptors were obtained from a man aged 25-45 years in good health.

This clone was counted only a few times. This rearrangement joins TRBV18 to TRBJ1-5; 7 bases are shared with TRBD1. The CDR3 has 14 amino acids. V lost 4 bases, J lost 1 base, and 1 base stayed unmatched. Per germline, CDR1 KGHSH and CDR2 LQKENI. This chain's CDR3 is CASSQQGSNQPQHF. The CDR3 DNA reads TGTGCCAGCTCACAACAGGGGAGCAATCAGCCCCAGCATTTT.

This chain joins TRBV30 and TRBJ1-1, with D uncertain. From germline, CDR1 is GTSNPN and CDR2 SVGIG (reference sequence). The length of the CDR3 is 13 residues. The V and J ends lost 2 bases and 1 base respectively, with 8 bases between them. The DNA for the CDR3 is TGTGCCTGGAGTAAGAGTGGGAACACTGAAGCTTTCTTT. It encodes CAWSKSGNTEAFF.

This clone occurred once. The chain couples TRBV28 to TRBJ2-1; 15 bases are shared with TRBD2. The CDR3 spans 19 residues. Germline V lookup: CDR1 MDHEN, CDR2 SYDVKM. V trimming: 6 bases; J trimming: 0 bases; junction bases outside the gene matches: 9. The CDR3 protein is CASSLTGLAGGDSYNEQFF. The DNA of the CDR3 is TGTGCCAGCAGCCTTACGGGACTAGCGGGAGGCGACTCCTACAATGAGCAGTTCTTC.

The gene calls are TRBV28 and TRBJ1-2; D not certain. Trimming shortened V by 2 bases and J by 8 bases, and 12 bases separated the two germline ends. Per the germline V gene, CDR1 is MDHEN and CDR2 is SYDVKM. This CDR3 region has 13 residues. The CDR3: CASSLARGSGYTF. In DNA form, the CDR3 reads TGTGCCAGCAGTTTAGCCCGGGGTAGCGGCTACACCTTC.

This clone was seen only a few times. V is TRBV5-1 and J is TRBJ2-7; D may be TRBD1 (6 bases). CDR3 length: 15 amino acids. Germline V lookup: CDR1 SGHRS, CDR2 YFSETQ. V gave up 1 base and J gave up 3 bases, with 14 bases separating them. The CDR3 bases are TGCGCCAGCAGCTTGTTGGACAGCCAAAACTACGAGCAGTACTTC. Translated, it gives CASSLLDSQNYEQYF.

The chain couples TRBV7-8 to TRBJ2-3; tentatively, D is TRBD2 (6 bases). The V end was cut by 5 bases, the J end by 3 bases, with 18 bases between. Germline V CDR1 and CDR2: SGHVS, FQNEAQ. The CDR3 extends over 16 amino acids. The CDR3 sequence is CASSPSDPRGTDTQYF. DNA for the CDR3: TGTGCCAGCAGCCCATCGGACCCGCGGGGTACAGATACGCAGTATTTT.

This clone has a handful of counts. The chain recombines TRBV15 with TRBJ2-7; D is perhaps TRBD1 or TRBD2 (5 bases each). Looked up from germline, CDR1 is LNHNV and CDR2 is YYDKDF (reference sequence). Trimming pared 7 bases from V and 2 bases from J, leaving 15 bases between. There are 14 residues in the CDR3. CDR3 sequence (DNA): TGTGCCACCAAGCAGGGTGTTAGCGCCTACGAGCAGTACTTC. Its translation is CATKQGVSAYEQYF.

Written as DNA, the CDR3 is TGTGCCAGCTCACCTCCCGGGGGCTCATACTCCTACGAGCAGTACTTC. It is translated as CASSPPGGSYSYEQYF. The chain is built from TRBV18 and TRBJ2-7; D tentatively reads TRBD1 or TRBD2 (6 bases each). Germline V gives CDR1 KGHSH, CDR2 LQKENI. With 3 bases removed from V and 0 bases from J, the gap between germline ends came to 15 bases. CDR3 length: 16 amino acids. The full variable domain, completed using reference TRBV18 and TRBJ2-7, is NAGVMQNPRHLVRRRGQEARLRCSPMKGHSHVYWYRQLPEEGLKFMVYLQKENIIDESGMPKERFSAEFPKEGPSILRIQQVVRGDSAAYFCASSPPGGSYSYEQYFGPGTRLTVT.

This clone was detected only a few times. The V and J genes are TRBV5-1 and TRBJ2-1; 11 nucleotides agree with TRBD2. J was trimmed by 4 bases and V by 4 bases; bases with no gene match: 7. Germline V gene lookup returns CDR1 SGHRS and CDR2 YFSETQ. The CDR3 is 16 residues long. Here the CDR3 reads CASSHASGRPYNEQFF. DNA of the CDR3: TGCGCCAGCAGCCATGCTAGCGGGAGGCCATACAATGAGCAGTTCTTC.

The gene calls are TRBV14 and TRBJ1-1; TRBD1 is a possible D gene (6 bases). Germline-derived CDR1 and CDR2 are SGHDN and FVKESK. Trimming removed 4 bases at V and 4 bases at J, with 13 bases between. This CDR3 has 14 amino acids. The CDR3 bases are TGTGCCAGCAGCCGCAGGGGTATTAGCACTGAAGCTTTCTTT. Translated: CASSRRGISTEAFF.

The rearrangement uses TRBV10-1 and TRBJ2-3; 7 nucleotides agree with TRBD2. Trimming at V came to 5 bases and at J to 4 bases, leaving 6 bases not matched to a gene. CDR3 length: 14 amino acids. Germline V gene lookup returns CDR1 WNHNN and CDR2 SYGVQD (reference sequence). CDR3 nucleotides: TGCGCCAGCAGTCTAAGCGGGGTCGCAGATACGCAGTATTTT. Translating it yields CASSLSGVADTQYF.

The V and J genes are TRBV7-9 and TRBJ2-1; 13 nucleotides align to TRBD2. This CDR3 contains 16 residues. Per germline, CDR1 SEHNR and CDR2 FQNEAQ (reference sequence). V shed 5 bases, J shed 6 bases, and the junction held 7 bases outside the gene matches. DNA of the CDR3: TGTGCCAGCAGCCAACCCGGACTAGCGGGAGCCAATGAGCAGTTCTTC. Its protein product is CASSQPGLAGANEQFF. Complete variable domain (other parts from reference TRBV7-9 and TRBJ2-1): DTGVSQNPRHKITKRGQNVTFRCDPISEHNRLYWYRQTLGQGPEFLTYFQNEAQLEKSRLLSDRFSAERPKGSFSTLEIQRTEQGDSAMYLCASSQPGLAGANEQFFGPGTRLTVL.

The sample holds many counts of this clone. The chain employs TRBV15 and TRBJ1-5; a weak D match, TRBD1 (5 bases). CDR3 length equals 16 residues. Germline V gene sequence: CDR1 LNHNV, CDR2 YYDKDF (reference sequence). The V end was cut by 0 bases, the J end by 2 bases, with 11 bases between. The CDR3 DNA reads as TGTGCCACCAGCAGAGAATTAGGGGCTGGCAATCAGCCCCAGCATTTT. Protein product: CATSRELGAGNQPQHF.

The rearrangement links TRBV7-9 to TRBJ2-6; D may be TRBD1 (5 bases). CDR3 length equals 19 residues. CDR1 and CDR2 (germline): SEHNR, FQNEAQ (reference sequence). Trimming took off 1 base at V and 3 bases at J, with 19 bases between the two ends. The CDR3 loop reads CASSLVWGLTTDGANVLTF. CDR3 DNA sequence: TGTGCCAGCAGCTTAGTGTGGGGCCTCACGACGGATGGGGCCAACGTCCTGACTTTC.

Regarding this clone: This CDR3 is also generated by other DNA sequences in the sample. The rearrangement joins TRBV5-4 to TRBJ2-5; 11 bases map to TRBD2. This CDR3 region has 15 residues. J lost 3 bases, V lost 3 bases, and 4 bases had no gene match. The germline V gene has CDR1 SGHNT and CDR2 YYREEE (reference sequence). CDR3 amino acids: CASSSPTSGKETQYF. The CDR3 nucleotides read TGTGCCAGCAGCTCCCCGACTAGCGGGAAAGAGACCCAGTACTTC.

This clone came up once. The CDR3 region is CASSLFGQGSNQPQHF. CDR3 sequence (DNA): TGTGCCAGCTCACTATTCGGACAGGGAAGCAATCAGCCCCAGCATTTT. The chain recombines TRBV18 with TRBJ1-5, with 8 bases aligning to TRBD1. V was pared by 4 bases and J by 1 base, with 6 bases of the junction left unmatched. The CDR3 totals 16 residues. From germline, CDR1 is KGHSH and CDR2 LQKENI.

CDR3 nucleotides: TGTGCCATCAGACTCGACGGGAACACTGAAGCTTTCTTT. This codes for CAIRLDGNTEAFF. The V gene is TRBV10-3, the J gene TRBJ1-1; D gene ambiguous. The V end was cut by 6 bases, the J end by 1 base, with 9 bases between. The germline V gene has CDR1 ENHRY and CDR2 SYGVKD. The CDR3 is 13 residues long.

The CDR3 region has the DNA TGTGCCAGCAGTCCGGGGTGGGAGCAGTACTTC. Translating gives CASSPGWEQYF. This sequence joins TRBV28 and TRBJ2-7; D may be TRBD2 (5 bases). Per germline, CDR1 MDHEN and CDR2 SYDVKM. The CDR3 totals 11 residues. Between the trimmed V and J ends, which lost 5 bases and 7 bases, there was a span of 9 bases. The variable domain in full, completed from reference TRBV28 and TRBJ2-7, reads DVKVTQSSRYLVKRTGEKVFLECVQDMDHENMFWYRQDPGLGLRLIYFSYDVKMKEKGDIPEGYSVSREKKERFSLILESASTNQTSMYLCASSPGWEQYFGPGTRLTVT.

The rearrangement links TRBV27 to TRBJ1-1; 8 bases agree with TRBD1. Germline CDR1 and CDR2: MNHEY and SMNVEV (reference sequence). This CDR3 has 13 amino acids. J was trimmed by 5 bases and V by 10 bases; bases with no gene match: 9. The CDR3 reads CAKPGGNGTEAFF. CDR3 nucleotides: TGTGCCAAACCAGGGGGCAATGGGACTGAAGCTTTCTTT.

V usage is TRBV29-1 and J usage is TRBJ2-5; TRBD2 agrees at 8 bases. This CDR3 has 15 amino acids. J lost 4 bases, V lost 6 bases, and 13 bases had no gene match. Germline-derived CDR1 and CDR2 are SQVTM and ANQGSEA. DNA of the CDR3: TGCAGCGTCAGACCCCCGGGAGGGTCTCGAGAGACCCAGTACTTC. It specifies CSVRPPGGSRETQYF.

The chain has TRBV7-2 and TRBJ1-3; 8 positions match TRBD1. V trimming: 4 bases; J trimming: 0 bases; junction bases outside the gene matches: 5. Germline V gene data show CDR1 as SGHTA and CDR2 as FQGNSA. This CDR3 is 16 amino acids long. CDR3 nucleotides: TGTGCCAGCAGCTGGACCGGGACAGGCTCTGGAAACACCATATATTTT. Encoded protein: CASSWTGTGSGNTIYF.

The chain couples TRBV27 to TRBJ2-1; 8 nucleotides agree with TRBD1. From germline, CDR1 is MNHEY and CDR2 SMNVEV (reference sequence). The CDR3 consists of 14 residues. V lost 2 bases, J lost 10 bases, and 7 bases stayed unmatched. The CDR3 nucleotides are TGTGCCAGCAGTTTACAGGGGGCAGGGGGCGAGCAGTTCTTC. Its protein is CASSLQGAGGEQFF.

The chain is built from TRBV5-6 and TRBJ1-2, with 7 bases identical to TRBD1. There are 15 residues in the CDR3. Per germline, CDR1 SGHDT and CDR2 YYEEEE. Unmatched junction bases numbered 10, after V lost 4 bases and J lost 4 bases. CDR3 nucleotides: TGTGCCAGCAGCCCTGTGACAGGGCAGGGCTATGGCTACACCTTC. As protein: CASSPVTGQGYGYTF. The full variable domain, rest sourced from reference TRBV5-6 and TRBJ1-2, is DAGVTQSPTHLIKTRGQQVTLRCSPKSGHDTVSWYQQALGQGPQFIFQYYEEEERQRGNFPDRFSGHQFPNYSSELNVNALLLGDSALYLCASSPVTGQGYGYTFGSGTRLTVV.

The CDR3 DNA reads as TGTGCCAGCAGTGAGGAACAGGGGGAAGTGGTGCAGTACTTC. Amino acids: CASSEEQGEVVQYF. The chain joins TRBV2 to TRBJ2-7, with 8 bases lining up with TRBD1. Per germline, CDR1 SNHLY and CDR2 FYNNEI. The CDR3 consists of 14 residues. Trimming removed 3 bases from V and 9 bases from J; junction bases left unmatched: 10.

The rearrangement uses TRBV18 and TRBJ2-6, with D unresolved. With 6 bases removed from V and 2 bases from J, the gap between germline ends came to 14 bases. The germline V gene encodes CDR1 KGHSH and CDR2 LQKENI. There are 16 residues in the CDR3. CDR3 in DNA: TGTGCCAGCTCCCTCCAGCCCCCTCCTGGGGCCAACGTCCTGACTTTC. This gives the protein CASSLQPPPGANVLTF. Together with reference TRBV18 and TRBJ2-6, the CDR3 gives the full variable domain: NAGVMQNPRHLVRRRGQEARLRCSPMKGHSHVYWYRQLPEEGLKFMVYLQKENIIDESGMPKERFSAEFPKEGPSILRIQQVVRGDSAAYFCASSLQPPPGANVLTFGAGSRLTVL.

The J gene is TRBJ2-7, the V gene TRBV6-5; 12 nucleotides line up with TRBD2. V lost 6 bases to trimming and J lost 12 bases; unmatched junction nucleotides: 9. Germline V gene lookup returns CDR1 MNHEY and CDR2 SVGAGI. This CDR3 comprises 13 residues. Here the CDR3 DNA reads TGTGCCAGCAGCGTACTAGCGGGAGGCCAGGTGTACTTC. Its translation is CASSVLAGGQVYF.

The chain employs TRBV10-3 and TRBJ2-3; 8 nucleotides align to TRBD2. After removal of 8 bases from V and 2 bases from J, the junction contained 18 bases not matched to a gene. Germline V CDR1 and CDR2: ENHRY, SYGVKD. This CDR3 is built from 18 residues. In DNA, the CDR3 is TGTGCCATCTCCCGCCCAGCCCTATCAGCGGGAGACACAGATACGCAGTATTTT. Protein: CAISRPALSAGDTDTQYF.

The chain couples TRBV5-1 to TRBJ2-3; D perhaps matches TRBD1 (5 bases). This CDR3 comprises 13 residues. Germline V CDR1 and CDR2: SGHRS, YFSETQ. Between the trimmed V and J ends, which lost 6 bases and 2 bases, there was a span of 10 bases. The chain's CDR3 is CASTGQSTDTQYF. The CDR3 DNA sequence: TGCGCCAGCACTGGACAATCCACAGATACGCAGTATTTT.

This clone showed up just a few times. The chain is built from TRBV5-1 and TRBJ1-1, with 7 bases identical to TRBD1. The germline V gene encodes CDR1 SGHRS and CDR2 YFSETQ. J was trimmed by 3 bases and V by 4 bases; bases with no gene match: 9. The CDR3 length is 15 residues. In DNA, the CDR3 is TGCGCCAGCAGCGGAGGTACCGGGACAGACACTGAAGCTTTCTTT. The encoded protein is CASSGGTGTDTEAFF.

The rearrangement links TRBV19 to TRBJ1-1; 7 nucleotides agree with TRBD1. Germline values: CDR1 LNHDA, CDR2 SQIVND (reference sequence). The ends lost 5 bases at V and 5 bases at J; junction bases unmatched: 5. The CDR3 has 13 amino acids. CDR3 amino acids: CASSPYRGTEAFF. Here the CDR3 DNA reads TGTGCCAGTAGTCCCTACAGGGGAACTGAAGCTTTCTTT. Drawing the rest from reference TRBV19 and TRBJ1-1, the complete variable domain is DGGITQSPKYLFRKEGQNVTLSCEQNLNHDAMYWYRQDPGQGLRLIYYSQIVNDFQKGDIAEGYSVSREKKESFPLTVTSAQKNPTAFYLCASSPYRGTEAFFGQGTRLTVV.